The clone carrying this TCR beta chain has a single count. The RNA, roughly 0.45 to 1 ug, was put through reverse transcription using random hexamers. Amplification of TCR beta CDR3 used immunoSEQ multiplex PCR across 54 Vbeta and 13 Jbeta. Using its own MiXCR run on the immunoSEQ multiplex PCR reads, TCRdb lists one record per CDR3 protein. The profile covers about 250,000 distinct CDR3 sequences, with 90% to 95% appearing a single time and less than 0.075% taken by the ten largest. This sample stems from a study of CD8 T cells in Susac syndrome. The multiple sclerosis controls consisted of treatment-naive patients with relapsing-remitting disease, either stable or active. TEMRA cells were FACS-enriched, unlike CD8+ and CD4+ T cells, which were negatively isolated. There are 13 residues in the CDR3. Germline V gene lookup returns CDR1 LNHDA and CDR2 SQIVND (reference sequence). Deletions cut 7 bases from V and 5 bases from J, with 12 bases between.

Sequencing input: CD4+ T cells from PBMCs. The chain couples TRBV19 to TRBJ1-5; D not certain. The clonotype was recovered from a human donor with multiple sclerosis. CDR3 bases: TGTGCCAGTAATAGGCAATCCTATCAGCCCCAGCATTTT. It codes for CASNRQSYQPQHF.